A selection of T cell receptor beta chains follows, all from one sample in a study of blood T cell repertoires in COVID-19. Assay used: immunoSEQ multiplex PCR; TCRdb lists only in-frame clones, some missing. The sample holds about 230,000 clones, about four fifths seen once. Sequencing was done on a sample of peripheral blood. These receptors were collected from a man older than 75 with acute or convalescent COVID-19. The CDR3 runs from the conserved cysteine through the conserved F or W. Each record gives: J gene, clone size, V gene, CDR3 length, D gene, CDR3 protein, CDR3 DNA. D genes are given only for firm matches. Some rows mark clone size as missing; the rest say once, few, many or name a class of expanded clone.

TRBJ2-7	-	TRBV19	15	-	CASSNRQVGSYEQYF	TGTGCCAGTAGTAACCGACAGGTGGGCTCCTACGAGCAGTACTTC
TRBJ2-7	-	TRBV23-1	15	TRBD2	CASSPTSGSNNEQYF	TGCGCCAGCAGTCCCACTAGCGGGAGTAACAACGAGCAGTACTTC
TRBJ2-2	-	TRBV10-1	14	-	CASRLAPNTGELFF	TGCGCCAGCAGACTAGCACCGAACACCGGGGAGCTGTTTTTT
TRBJ1-5	-	TRBV7-8	17	-	CASSLLGRASGNQPQHF	TGTGCCAGCAGCTTGTTGGGGAGGGCCTCGGGCAATCAGCCCCAGCATTTT
TRBJ2-3	-	TRBV3-1/TRBV3-2	13	-	CASSQGGGGTQYF	TGTGCCAGCAGCCAGGGCGGCGGAGGCACGCAGTATTTT
TRBJ1-1	-	TRBV6-4	15	-	CASSAEGLAGTEAFF	TGTGCCAGCAGTGCCGAGGGACTGGCGGGCACTGAAGCTTTCTTT
TRBJ2-7	-	TRBV6-4	14	-	CASTYRAMVNEQYF	TGTGCCAGCACCTACAGGGCAATGGTGAACGAGCAGTACTTC
TRBJ2-7	-	TRBV7-3	15	TRBD2	CASSLLPSGIYEQYF	TGTGCCAGCAGCTTACTGCCTAGCGGGATCTACGAGCAGTACTTC
TRBJ2-2	-	TRBV5-4	15	TRBD1	CASSLDRGGTGELFF	TGTGCCAGCAGCTTGGACAGGGGCGGCACCGGGGAGCTGTTTTTT
TRBJ2-5	-	TRBV19	18	TRBD2	CASSLTGTSGGPGETQYF	TGTGCCAGTAGCCTCACCGGGACTAGCGGGGGACCTGGGGAGACCCAGTACTTC
TRBJ2-1	-	TRBV11-3	15	TRBD1	CASSLGGQVYNEQFF	TGTGCCAGCAGCTTAGGTGGACAGGTATACAATGAGCAGTTCTTC
TRBJ1-1	-	TRBV27	14	TRBD1	CASNRQGQGTEAFF	TGTGCCAGCAATAGACAGGGCCAAGGCACTGAAGCTTTCTTT
TRBJ2-7	-	TRBV6-6	15	TRBD2	CASGPFSGRLGEQYF	TGTGCCAGCGGGCCCTTTAGCGGGAGATTGGGAGAGCAGTACTTC
TRBJ2-5	-	TRBV11-3	18	TRBD2	CASSSGTSGSVYQETQYF	TGTGCCAGCAGCTCCGGGACTAGCGGGAGTGTGTACCAAGAGACCCAGTACTTC
TRBJ1-3	-	TRBV28	16	-	CASLKPPGVDGNTIYF	TGTGCCAGCCTTAAACCCCCGGGAGTCGATGGAAACACCATATATTTT
TRBJ1-6	-	TRBV5-5	16	TRBD1	CASSLRDSTYSSPLHF	TGTGCCAGCAGTCTCAGGGACAGCACCTATAGTTCACCCCTCCACTTT
TRBJ1-3	-	TRBV28	15	-	CASSLRTIGGNTIYF	TGTGCCAGCAGTTTGAGGACAATAGGTGGAAACACCATATATTTT
TRBJ2-7	-	TRBV5-4	15	TRBD2	CASSLGGTSSYEQYF	TGTGCCAGCAGCTTGGGGGGGACTAGCTCTTACGAGCAGTACTTC
TRBJ1-1	once	TRBV6-5	15	-	CASSPKHPTANSPFF	TGTGCCAGCAGTCCCAAACATCCAACAGCAAACTCGCCTTTCTTT
TRBJ2-7	-	TRBV5-4	17	TRBD1	CASSLNPDRVGASEQYF	TGTGCCAGCAGCTTGAACCCTGACAGGGTCGGAGCAAGCGAGCAGTACTTC
TRBJ2-3	few	TRBV4-1	17	TRBD2	CASSRIRTSGSPDTQYF	TGCGCCAGCAGCCGAATAAGGACTAGCGGGTCCCCAGATACGCAGTATTTT
TRBJ2-2	-	TRBV27	13	-	CASSRHNTGELFF	TGTGCCAGCAGTCGACACAACACCGGGGAGCTGTTTTTT
TRBJ1-5	-	TRBV6-5	14	-	CASSLERGNQPQHF	TGTGCCAGCAGCCTCGAGAGGGGCAATCAGCCCCAGCATTTT
TRBJ2-5	-	TRBV10-1	16	TRBD2	CASSDGGLAGQETQYF	TGCGCCAGCAGTGATGGGGGACTAGCGGGACAAGAGACCCAGTACTTC
TRBJ1-1	-	TRBV7-6	13	TRBD1	CASSHRGDTEAFF	TGTGCCAGCAGCCACAGGGGGGACACTGAAGCTTTCTTT
TRBJ1-2	-	TRBV19	13	TRBD1	CASRRDSLYGYTF	TGTGCCAGTAGGAGGGACAGTCTCTATGGCTACACCTTC
TRBJ2-7	-	TRBV15	15	TRBD1	CATSPGGQLSYEQYF	TGTGCCACCAGCCCTGGGGGACAGCTCTCCTACGAGCAGTACTTC
TRBJ2-3	-	TRBV28	19	TRBD2	CASSLDGTSGGRLTDTQYF	TGTGCCAGCAGTTTAGACGGGACTAGCGGAGGGAGGTTGACAGATACGCAGTATTTT
TRBJ1-1	-	TRBV12-5	14	-	CASGRTPDSTEAFF	TGTGCTAGTGGCCGTACCCCAGACAGCACTGAAGCTTTCTTT
TRBJ1-5	-	TRBV24-1	14	TRBD1	CATSTGQGNQPQHF	TGTGCCACCAGTACGGGACAGGGTAATCAGCCCCAGCATTTT
TRBJ2-7	once	TRBV19	15	TRBD2	CASSPLAGGPYEQYF	TGTGCCAGTAGTCCCCTAGCGGGAGGGCCCTACGAGCAGTACTTC
TRBJ2-1	once	TRBV29-1	13	TRBD1	CSAGPTGGREQFF	TGCAGCGCCGGACCGACAGGGGGGAGGGAGCAGTTCTTC
TRBJ2-7	-	TRBV5-4	14	-	CASSPLPGSGEQYF	TGTGCCAGCAGCCCCCTCCCAGGGTCGGGCGAGCAGTACTTC
TRBJ2-4	-	TRBV21-1	16	-	CASSPGTPIAKNIQYF	TGTGCCAGCAGCCCCGGGACACCCATAGCCAAAAACATTCAGTACTTC
TRBJ1-6	-	TRBV5-1	15	-	CASSLSGLYNSPLHF	TGCGCCAGCAGCTTGTCTGGACTCTATAATTCACCCCTCCACTTT
TRBJ2-1	-	TRBV24-1	13	-	CATRERRLSEQFF	TGTGCCACCAGGGAGCGAAGATTGAGTGAGCAGTTCTTC
TRBJ1-1	-	TRBV5-1	14	-	CASSVREPNTEAFF	TGCGCCAGCAGCGTCCGGGAACCTAACACTGAAGCTTTCTTT
TRBJ2-7	few	TRBV10-3	14	-	CAISESRWPYEQYF	TGTGCCATCAGTGAGTCGAGGTGGCCCTACGAGCAGTACTTC